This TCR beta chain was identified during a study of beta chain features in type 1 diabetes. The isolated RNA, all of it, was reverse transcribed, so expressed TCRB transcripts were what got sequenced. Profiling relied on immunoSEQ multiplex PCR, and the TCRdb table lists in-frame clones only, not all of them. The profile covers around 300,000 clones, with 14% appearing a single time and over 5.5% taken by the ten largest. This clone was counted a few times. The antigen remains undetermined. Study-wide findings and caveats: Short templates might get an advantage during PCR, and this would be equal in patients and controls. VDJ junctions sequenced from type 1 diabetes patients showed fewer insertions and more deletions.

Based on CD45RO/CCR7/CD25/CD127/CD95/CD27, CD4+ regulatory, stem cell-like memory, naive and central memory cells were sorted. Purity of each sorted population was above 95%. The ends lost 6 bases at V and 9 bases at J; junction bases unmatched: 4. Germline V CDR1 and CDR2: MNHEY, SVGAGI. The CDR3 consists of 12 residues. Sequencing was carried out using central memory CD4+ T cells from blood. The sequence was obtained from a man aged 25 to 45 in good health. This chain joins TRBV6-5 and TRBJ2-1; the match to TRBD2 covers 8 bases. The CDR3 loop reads CASSREGREQFF. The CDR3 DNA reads TGTGCCAGCAGCCGGGAGGGCCGTGAGCAGTTCTTC.